This T cell receptor (beta chain) was captured by sequencing in a study of blood T cell repertoires in COVID-19 (dated by TCRdb to 2020 to 2022). Looking at the study overall: Samples covering the acute and convalescent phases of COVID-19 were provided by collaborators in the United States, Italy and Spain. The repertoires were released in a freely available public database meant as a resource for research on the immune response to SARS-CoV-2. Where available, HLA class I and class II types were taken from metadata supplied by the sample provider and were not determined by assay-based typing. Samples were obtained from the ongoing ImmuneRACE study (first 160 participants) and from 1,000 to 1,500 subjects provided by 6 global collaborators. The prospective study material was composed of cDNA or gDNA derived from T cells, B-cell-depleted T cells, or PBMCs. Nearly every sample came with metadata listing a de-identified subject ID, COVID-19 status, age in years and sex. Subjects who had been exposed to COVID-19, were actively infected with it, or had recovered from it provided the deeply sampled blood TCRbeta repertoires that made up the dataset. Beyond this particular receptor, the publication reports: The amount of clinical and demographic metadata varied by source and participant and was provided uncurated.

In the prospective study, participants were about 18 to 90 years old, resided in about two dozen geographic areas of the United States, and were enrolled through a virtual design. Cohort assignment in the prospective study relied on participant-reported clinical history from a screening survey and a study questionnaire. Mobile phlebotomists in the prospective study collected whole blood, serum and a nasopharyngeal or oropharyngeal swab from every participant. Prospective study participants could optionally give additional blood draws and questionnaires over a roughly two-month period. Prospective study blood samples were shipped either frozen or at room temperature before DNA extraction. This clone turned up a few times. The specificity of this receptor is unknown. The sample holds no much larger clone one base away, and base qualities are not on file. TCRbeta CDR3 regions were amplified from genomic DNA using the immunoSEQ Assay, a bias-controlled multiplex PCR. The original methods were these. The number of nucleated cells in each sample was estimated from the amplification of reference gene primers within the assay. Sequence reads were collapsed and filtered to measure the absolute abundance of every unique TCRbeta CDR3 rearrangement. For each sample, productive Simpson clonality was calculated as the square root of Simpson's diversity index over productive rearrangements. TCRdb mirrors the immuneACCESS table, restricted to in-frame sequences. Some clones are absent from its copies; in checked studies, under half trace to an unresolved V gene, and the reason for the others is unknown. V and J calls and clone size come straight from that table; D and trimming were deduced from the DNA. This sample comprises under 250,000 clones, roughly nine tenths of them detected only once. The ten top clones hold around 4% of the sample.

The CDR3 runs 16 amino acids, cysteine and phenylalanine included. Only CDR3 DNA is held: 48 bases, read in frame from base 1. The receptor's source is a woman aged 25 to 39 with acute COVID-19. Recombination connected TRBV21-1 to TRBJ1-1; the table's D call TRBD1 went unverified against the DNA. TRBV21-1 is assigned pseudogene status. Specimen: PBMCs or T cells enriched from blood (not recorded which). The nucleotide sequence reads TGTGCCACCATCTTTGACAGGGGGCTGGACGACACTGAAGCTTTCTTT. It translates as CATIFDRGLDDTEAFF.